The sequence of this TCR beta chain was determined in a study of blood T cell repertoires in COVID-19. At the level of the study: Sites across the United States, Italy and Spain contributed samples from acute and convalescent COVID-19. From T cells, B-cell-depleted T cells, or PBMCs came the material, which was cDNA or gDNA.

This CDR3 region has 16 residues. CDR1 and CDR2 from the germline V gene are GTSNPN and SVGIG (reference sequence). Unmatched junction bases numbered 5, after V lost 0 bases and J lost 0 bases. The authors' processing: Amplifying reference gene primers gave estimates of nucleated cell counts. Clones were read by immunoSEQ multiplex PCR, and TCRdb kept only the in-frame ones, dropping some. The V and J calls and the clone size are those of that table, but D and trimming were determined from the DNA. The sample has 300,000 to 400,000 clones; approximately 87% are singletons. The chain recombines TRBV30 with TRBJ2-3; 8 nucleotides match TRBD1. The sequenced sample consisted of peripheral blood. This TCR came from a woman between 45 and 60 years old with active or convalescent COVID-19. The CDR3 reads CAWSVGTGLSTDTQYF. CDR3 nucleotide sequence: TGTGCCTGGAGTGTCGGGACAGGATTGAGCACAGATACGCAGTATTTT.